The 3 T cell receptor beta chains below were found in one sample sequenced in a study of shared clonotypes between healthy human individuals. Sequencing was performed with immunoSEQ multiplex PCR; in TCRdb, only in-frame clones are kept and a portion is missing. The sample yields approximately 2.1 million clones, about 92% seen once. The sequenced sample was naive CD4+ T cells from PBMCs. Subset meaning: CD45RA+ positively selected. The source is a man between 18 and 35 years old in good health. Some clones in this sample may be carry-over from other donors' samples.

V is TRBV28 and J is TRBJ1-5; a possible D gene is TRBD1 (5 bases). The CDR3 has 15 residues. Germline V gives CDR1 MDHEN, CDR2 SYDVKM. V lost 8 bases and J lost 4, with 18 bases in between. This CDR3 reads CASQGAGTGNQPQHF. The DNA for the CDR3 is TGTGCCAGCCAAGGGGCCGGGACGGGTAATCAGCCCCAGCATTTT.

The chain recombines TRBV6-1 with TRBJ1-4; 8 positions agree with TRBD1. The ends lost 11 bases at V and 10 bases at J; junction bases unmatched: 15. The CDR3 contains 14 residues. The V gene's germline CDR1 is MNHNS and CDR2 SASEGT. CDR3 in DNA: TGTGCCTCCCGGAAAGGACAGGGTTCAGGAAAACTGTTTTTT. Amino acid sequence: CASRKGQGSGKLFF.

This chain uses TRBV28 with TRBJ1-1; D is ambiguous. The CDR3 has 14 amino acids. CDR1 is MDHEN and CDR2 is SYDVKM in the germline V gene. Between the trimmed V and J ends, which lost 2 bases and 1 base, there was a span of 8 bases. CDR3 amino acids: CASSLATPNTEAFF. The CDR3 DNA reads as TGTGCCAGCAGTTTAGCAACCCCGAACACTGAAGCTTTCTTT. Looking up the rest from reference TRBV28 and TRBJ1-1 gives the full variable domain: DVKVTQSSRYLVKRTGEKVFLECVQDMDHENMFWYRQDPGLGLRLIYFSYDVKMKEKGDIPEGYSVSREKKERFSLILESASTNQTSMYLCASSLATPNTEAFFGQGTRLTVV.